This T cell receptor beta chain was observed in a study of OX40 agonist ivuxolimab in advanced cancers. Whole-study findings and limits: Some patients without response likewise showed low normalized clonal expansion.

The V and J ends lost 6 bases and 5 bases respectively, with 10 bases between them. This CDR3 region has 12 residues. The germline V gene has CDR1 SNHLY and CDR2 FYNNEI. Some clones are missing from TCRdb's copy, which holds only in-frame ones; the method was immunoSEQ multiplex PCR. The sample consists of tens of thousands of clones, 80% to 85% of them appearing once. As for this clone: As yet, its antigen is unknown.

The source material was CD4+ or CD8+ T cells sorted from blood, sampled in a trial of the OX40 agonist ivuxolimab. The chain joins TRBV2 to TRBJ2-5, with D tentatively TRBD2 (6 bases). The receptor's source is an adult with an advanced solid tumor such as melanoma, head and neck, liver or kidney cancer. CDR3 in DNA: TGTGCCAGCAGGGGCGGGGAGGAGACCCAGTACTTC. Encoded protein: CASRGGEETQYF.